Listed below are T cell receptor beta chains from one sample, sequenced in a study of T cell clonotyping in hematopoietic cell transplantation. Only in-frame clones appear in the TCRdb table, and some are missing; sequencing was by immunoSEQ multiplex PCR. Of 20,000 to 25,000 clones in the sample, about nine tenths are singletons; the top ten hold about 3.7%. This specimen consisted of peripheral blood mononuclear cells, obtained before stem cell transplant. Every receptor here comes from a man between 18 and 35 years old with biphenotypic leukemia. Some clones in this sample may be carry-over from other donors' samples. The CDR3 runs from the conserved cysteine through the conserved F or W. The order of the fields is D gene, V gene, J gene, clone size, CDR3 protein, CDR3 DNA. The D gene is left open where the match is weak. Rows give clone size only sometimes, using once, few, many, or a class for an expanded clone.

NA,TRBV11-3,TRBJ1-5,NA,CASSLDQPQHF,TGTGCCAGCAGCCTGGATCAGCCCCAGCATTTT
NA,TRBV6-6,TRBJ1-4,NA,CASSSSGSWEKLFF,TGTGCCAGCAGTTCTTCAGGGTCATGGGAAAAACTGTTTTTT
NA,TRBV7-2,TRBJ2-7,NA,CASSLAGPALLDEQYF,TGTGCCAGCAGCTTAGCAGGGCCAGCCCTACTTGACGAGCAGTACTTC
NA,TRBV19,TRBJ2-5,NA,CASSIDGEETQYF,TGTGCCAGTAGTATAGACGGTGAAGAGACCCAGTACTTC
NA,TRBV9,TRBJ1-4,NA,CASSVGGGGNEKLFF,TGTGCCAGCAGCGTAGGAGGGGGAGGTAATGAAAAACTGTTTTTT
NA,TRBV19,TRBJ1-3,NA,CASSIEKRNTIYF,TGTGCCAGTAGTATTGAAAAGCGAAACACCATATATTTT
NA,TRBV7-9,TRBJ1-1,NA,CASSLPGGAEAFF,TGTGCCAGCAGCCTCCCCGGGGGGGCCGAAGCTTTCTTT
TRBD2,TRBV2,TRBJ2-5,NA,CASRLRSGTTQETQYF,TGTGCCAGCCGACTTCGGTCCGGGACTACACAAGAGACCCAGTACTTC
TRBD1,TRBV7-9,TRBJ1-1,NA,CASSFGGTANTEAFF,TGTGCCAGCAGCTTTGGCGGGACAGCGAACACTGAAGCTTTCTTT
NA,TRBV9,TRBJ1-4,NA,CASSVNSGFEKLFF,TGTGCCAGCAGCGTTAACTCTGGATTCGAAAAACTGTTTTTT
NA,TRBV6-5,TRBJ2-7,NA,CASRNPNGGEQYF,TGTGCCAGCCGTAACCCCAATGGGGGAGAGCAGTACTTC
NA,TRBV7-9,TRBJ2-3,NA,CASSLGSGDTQYF,TGTGCCAGCAGCTTAGGCTCCGGGGATACGCAGTATTTT
TRBD1,TRBV5-6,TRBJ2-7,NA,CASSSTGAAYEQYF,TGTGCCAGCAGCTCGACAGGGGCCGCCTACGAGCAGTACTTC
NA,TRBV6-5,TRBJ2-7,NA,CASRPLDRLSYEQYF,TGTGCCAGCAGACCACTGGACAGACTATCCTACGAGCAGTACTTC
NA,TRBV19,TRBJ2-7,NA,CASRMTESYEQYF,TGTGCCAGTAGGATGACAGAGTCCTACGAGCAGTACTTC
TRBD2,TRBV19,TRBJ2-5,NA,CASSKGLAGPQETQYF,TGTGCCAGTAGTAAGGGACTAGCGGGGCCCCAAGAGACCCAGTACTTC
TRBD1,TRBV6-6,TRBJ2-7,NA,CASSDPGQGNEQYF,TGTGCCAGCAGTGACCCGGGACAGGGGAACGAGCAGTACTTC
TRBD1,TRBV7-6,TRBJ2-5,NA,CASSLPQGAGTQYF,TGTGCCAGCAGCTTACCTCAGGGGGCGGGGACCCAGTACTTC
NA,TRBV4-1,TRBJ2-7,NA,CASSQEPPAWGPYEQYF,TGCGCCAGCAGCCAAGAGCCTCCGGCATGGGGCCCCTACGAGCAGTACTTC
NA,TRBV11-2,TRBJ1-1,NA,CASSFGQLNTEAFF,TGTGCCAGCAGCTTCGGGCAGTTGAACACTGAAGCTTTCTTT
NA,TRBV9,TRBJ1-2,NA,CASSGTGSNYGYTF,TGTGCCAGCAGCGGTACAGGGTCTAACTATGGCTACACCTTC
TRBD2,TRBV13,TRBJ2-2,NA,CASSRTSGGTGELFF,TGTGCCAGCAGCCGGACTAGCGGGGGCACCGGGGAGCTGTTTTTT
NA,TRBV10-3,TRBJ2-7,NA,CAISEELRYEQYF,TGTGCCATCAGTGAGGAACTTAGGTACGAGCAGTACTTC
NA,TRBV11-3,TRBJ2-5,NA,CASSPVQETQYF,TGTGCCAGCAGCCCCGTACAAGAGACCCAGTACTTC
NA,TRBV30,TRBJ1-5,NA,CAWRGTGNQPQHF,TGTGCCTGGAGGGGGACGGGCAATCAGCCCCAGCATTTT
NA,TRBV2,TRBJ1-5,NA,CASSERAQPQHF,TGTGCCAGCAGTGAGAGGGCTCAGCCCCAGCATTTT
NA,TRBV29-1,TRBJ1-5,NA,CSVGGVGDQPQHF,TGCAGCGTTGGGGGGGTGGGCGACCAGCCCCAGCATTTT
NA,TRBV13,TRBJ1-1,NA,CASSLQGMNTEAFF,TGTGCCAGCAGCTTACAGGGGATGAACACTGAAGCTTTCTTT
NA,TRBV6-5,TRBJ1-2,once,CASSPTKGRYGYTF,TGTGCCAGCAGCCCCACGAAGGGTCGGTATGGCTACACCTTC
NA,TRBV19,TRBJ2-5,NA,CASSMGTETQYF,TGTGCCAGTAGTATGGGGACCGAGACCCAGTACTTC
TRBD1,TRBV30,TRBJ1-1,NA,CAWSVQGVTEAFF,TGTGCCTGGAGTGTCCAGGGGGTGACTGAAGCTTTCTTT
NA,TRBV6-5,TRBJ2-2,NA,CASSYRLAVTGELFF,TGTGCCAGCAGTTACAGGCTAGCAGTCACCGGGGAGCTGTTTTTT